Reported below is one T cell receptor (beta chain). This receptor's antigen is unknown. The input lacks base qualities; no much larger clone sits a single base away. V is clipped by 6 bases and J by 1 base, and the sequence between their germline boundaries is 5 bases long. CDR1 and CDR2 were assigned from the germline V gene as KGHDR and SFDVKD. The CDR3 covers 12 residues, taking in both the cysteine and the phenylalanine. Left in the record is the CDR3 DNA by itself, 36 bases read in frame from the first base. This sample was included in a study of blood T cell repertoires in COVID-19 (dated by TCRdb to 2020 to 2022). About the full investigation: The collaborator samples originated in the United States, Italy and Spain and spanned the acute and convalescent phases of COVID-19. The prospective study material was composed of cDNA or gDNA derived from T cells, B-cell-depleted T cells, or PBMCs. The dataset comprised deeply sampled blood TCRbeta repertoires from subjects exposed to, actively infected with, or recovered from COVID-19. The repertoires were released in a freely available public database intended as a resource for research on the immune response to SARS-CoV-2. The samples were drawn from two sources: the first 160 participants of the ongoing ImmuneRACE study, and 1,000 to 1,500 subjects contributed by 6 global collaborators. The sample metadata nearly always contained a de-identified subject ID, COVID-19 status, age in years and sex. Where HLA class I and class II types were available, the types were taken from metadata supplied by the sample provider, not from assay-based typing. The research as a whole found: The quantity of clinical and demographic metadata differed by source and by participant and was supplied without curation.

Enrolling through a virtual design, the prospective study's participants ranged in age from about 18 to 100 years and lived across 20 to 25 United States geographic areas. To assign participants to cohorts, the prospective study relied on clinical history that participants themselves reported in a screening survey and a study questionnaire. Exposed participants had been in contact with someone with a PCR-confirmed or clinician-diagnosed COVID-19 case within 2 weeks of study entry. In the prospective study, whole blood, serum and a nasopharyngeal or oropharyngeal swab were collected from each participant by mobile phlebotomists. Prospective study participants could optionally give additional blood draws and questionnaires over an approximately two-month period. Blood samples from the prospective study were shipped frozen or at room temperature prior to DNA extraction. The immunoSEQ Assay, a bias-controlled multiplex PCR, was used to amplify TCRbeta CDR3 regions from genomic DNA. Regarding the original processing steps: The number of nucleated cells in each sample was estimated from the amplification of reference gene primers within the assay. To quantify the absolute abundance of each unique TCRbeta CDR3 rearrangement, sequence reads were collapsed and filtered. For each sample, productive Simpson clonality was calculated as the square root of Simpson's diversity index across productive rearrangements. Drawn from immuneACCESS, this table holds only the in-frame rearrangements with V and J called that TCRdb kept. Clones are partly lost; checked studies trace under half to an unresolved V gene and leave the rest unexplained. V, J and clone size reflect that table, while D and trimming were determined from the DNA. Within this sample are 400,000 to 500,000 clones, with 88% of them counted one time only. In total, the top ten clones hold less than 1.5% of the sample.

The chain is assembled from TRBV24-1 and TRBJ1-1; the D gene cannot be resolved reliably. The sequenced material came from PBMCs or T cells enriched from blood (not recorded which). This receptor was identified in a woman between 18 and 29 years old who had been exposed to COVID-19. The CDR3 in this case is CATSSRNTEAFF. The nucleotides are TGTGCCACCAGTTCCCGGAACACTGAAGCTTTCTTT.